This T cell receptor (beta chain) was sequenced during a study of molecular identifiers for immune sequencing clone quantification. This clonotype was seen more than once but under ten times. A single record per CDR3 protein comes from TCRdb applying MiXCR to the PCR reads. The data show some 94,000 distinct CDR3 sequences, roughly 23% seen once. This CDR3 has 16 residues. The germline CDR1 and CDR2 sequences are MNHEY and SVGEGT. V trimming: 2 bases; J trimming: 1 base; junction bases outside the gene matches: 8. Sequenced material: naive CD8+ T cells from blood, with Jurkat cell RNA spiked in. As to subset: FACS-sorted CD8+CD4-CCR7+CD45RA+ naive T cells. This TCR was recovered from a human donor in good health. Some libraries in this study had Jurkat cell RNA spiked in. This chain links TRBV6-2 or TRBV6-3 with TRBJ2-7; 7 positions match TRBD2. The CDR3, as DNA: TGTGCCAGCAGTTACGGTGGAGCGGGACCTTCCTACGAGCAGTACTTC. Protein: CASSYGGAGPSYEQYF.